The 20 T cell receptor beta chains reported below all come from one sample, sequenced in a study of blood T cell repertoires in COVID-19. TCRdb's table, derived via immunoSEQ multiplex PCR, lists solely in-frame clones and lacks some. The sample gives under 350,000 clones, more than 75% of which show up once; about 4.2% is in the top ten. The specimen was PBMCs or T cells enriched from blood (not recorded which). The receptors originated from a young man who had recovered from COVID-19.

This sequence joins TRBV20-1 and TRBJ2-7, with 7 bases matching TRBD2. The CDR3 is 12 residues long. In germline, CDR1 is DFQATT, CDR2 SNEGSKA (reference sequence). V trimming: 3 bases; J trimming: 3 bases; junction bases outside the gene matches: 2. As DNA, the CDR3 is TGCAGTGCTAGTACGGGGGGCTACGAGCAGTACTTC. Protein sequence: CSASTGGYEQYF.

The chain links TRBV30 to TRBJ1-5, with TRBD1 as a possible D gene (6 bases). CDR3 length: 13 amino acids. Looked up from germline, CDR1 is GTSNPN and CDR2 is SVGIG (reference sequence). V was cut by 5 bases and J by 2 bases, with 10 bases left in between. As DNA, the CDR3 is TGTGCCTGGGCAGGGGTAGGCAATCAGCCCCAGCATTTT. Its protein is CAWAGVGNQPQHF.

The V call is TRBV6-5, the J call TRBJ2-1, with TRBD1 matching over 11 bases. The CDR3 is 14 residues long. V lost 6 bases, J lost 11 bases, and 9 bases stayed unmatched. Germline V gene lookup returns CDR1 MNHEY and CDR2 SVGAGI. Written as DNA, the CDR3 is TGTGCCAGCAGGGTTCCGGGACAGGGGGGAAAGCAGTTCTTC. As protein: CASRVPGQGGKQFF.

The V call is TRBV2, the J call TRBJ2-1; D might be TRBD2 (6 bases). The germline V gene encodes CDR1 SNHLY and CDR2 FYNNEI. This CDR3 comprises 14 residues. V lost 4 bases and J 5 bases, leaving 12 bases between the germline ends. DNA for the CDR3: TGTGCCAGCAGTGCGAGGAGCGGGCACAATGAGCAGTTCTTC. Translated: CASSARSGHNEQFF. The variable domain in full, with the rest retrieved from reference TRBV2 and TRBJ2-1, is EPEVTQTPSHQVTQMGQEVILRCVPISNHLYFYWYRQILGQKVEFLVSFYNNEISEKSEIFDDQFSVERPDGSNFTLKIRSTKLEDSAMYFCASSARSGHNEQFFGPGTRLTVL.

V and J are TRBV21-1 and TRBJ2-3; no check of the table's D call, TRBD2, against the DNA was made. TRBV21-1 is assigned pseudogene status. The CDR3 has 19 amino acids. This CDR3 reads CASSKYSGSGPHSTDTQYF. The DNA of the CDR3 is TGTGCCAGCAGCAAATACTCGGGGTCCGGACCCCATAGCACAGATACGCAGTATTTT.

CDR3 bases: TGTGCCAGCAGCGCCCGGGACAGGGGTCAGCCCCAGCATTTT. Protein product: CASSARDRGQPQHF. The V call is TRBV9, the J call TRBJ1-5; 10 bases are a match to TRBD1. Trimming removed 3 bases from V and 6 bases from J; junction bases left unmatched: 3. CDR1 and CDR2 from the germline V gene are SGDLS and YYNGEE. The CDR3 is 14 amino acids.

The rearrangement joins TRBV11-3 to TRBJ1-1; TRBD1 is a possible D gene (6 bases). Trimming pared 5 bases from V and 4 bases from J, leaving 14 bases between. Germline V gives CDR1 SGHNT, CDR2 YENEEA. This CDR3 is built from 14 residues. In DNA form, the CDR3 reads TGTGCCAGCAGCCCGGGACACCGGGCCACTGAAGCTTTCTTT. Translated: CASSPGHRATEAFF.

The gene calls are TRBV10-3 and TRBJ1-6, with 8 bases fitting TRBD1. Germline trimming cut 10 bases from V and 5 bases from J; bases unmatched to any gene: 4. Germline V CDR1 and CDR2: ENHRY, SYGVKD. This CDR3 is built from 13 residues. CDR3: CATGQGDNSPLHF. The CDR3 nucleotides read TGTGCCACCGGACAGGGAGATAATTCACCCCTCCACTTT.

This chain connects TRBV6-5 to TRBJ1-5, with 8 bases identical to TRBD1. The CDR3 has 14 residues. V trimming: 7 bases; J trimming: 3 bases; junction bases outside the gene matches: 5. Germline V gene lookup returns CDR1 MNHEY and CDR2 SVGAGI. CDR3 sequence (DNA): TGTGCCAGCACCCGGGACAGGCTCAATCAGCCCCAGCATTTT. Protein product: CASTRDRLNQPQHF.

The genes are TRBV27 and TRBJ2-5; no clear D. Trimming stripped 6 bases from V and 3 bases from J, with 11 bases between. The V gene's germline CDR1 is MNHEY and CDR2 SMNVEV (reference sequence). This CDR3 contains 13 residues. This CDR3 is CASSPSSEETQYF. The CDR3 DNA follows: TGTGCCAGCAGCCCGAGTTCGGAAGAGACCCAGTACTTC.

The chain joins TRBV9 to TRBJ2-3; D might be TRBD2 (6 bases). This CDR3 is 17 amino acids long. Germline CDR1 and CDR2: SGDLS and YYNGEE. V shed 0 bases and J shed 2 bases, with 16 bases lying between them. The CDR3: CASSVDRLREFTDTQYF. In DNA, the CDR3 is TGTGCCAGCAGCGTAGACAGGCTCCGGGAGTTCACAGATACGCAGTATTTT.

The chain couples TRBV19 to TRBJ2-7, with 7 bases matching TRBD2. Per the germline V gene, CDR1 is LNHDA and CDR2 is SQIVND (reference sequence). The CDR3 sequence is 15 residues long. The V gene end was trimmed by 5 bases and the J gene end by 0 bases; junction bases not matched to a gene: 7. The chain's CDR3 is CASSFSPGGSYEQYF. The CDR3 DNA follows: TGTGCCAGTAGTTTTTCCCCGGGAGGCTCCTACGAGCAGTACTTC. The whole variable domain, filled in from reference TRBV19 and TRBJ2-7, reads DGGITQSPKYLFRKEGQNVTLSCEQNLNHDAMYWYRQDPGQGLRLIYYSQIVNDFQKGDIAEGYSVSREKKESFPLTVTSAQKNPTAFYLCASSFSPGGSYEQYFGPGTRLTVT.

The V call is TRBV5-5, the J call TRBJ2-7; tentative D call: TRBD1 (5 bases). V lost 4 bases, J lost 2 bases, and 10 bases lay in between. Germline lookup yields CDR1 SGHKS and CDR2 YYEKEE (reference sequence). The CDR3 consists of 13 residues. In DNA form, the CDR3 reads TGTGCCAGCAGCGTCGACAGACCCTACGAGCAGTACTTC. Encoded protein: CASSVDRPYEQYF.

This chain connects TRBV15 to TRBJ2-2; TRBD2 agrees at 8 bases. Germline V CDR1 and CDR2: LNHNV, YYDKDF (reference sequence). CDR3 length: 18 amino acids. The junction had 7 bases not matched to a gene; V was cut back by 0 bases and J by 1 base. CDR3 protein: CATSRDYFAGGNTGELFF. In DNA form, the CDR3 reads TGTGCCACCAGCAGAGATTATTTCGCGGGGGGGAACACCGGGGAGCTGTTTTTT.

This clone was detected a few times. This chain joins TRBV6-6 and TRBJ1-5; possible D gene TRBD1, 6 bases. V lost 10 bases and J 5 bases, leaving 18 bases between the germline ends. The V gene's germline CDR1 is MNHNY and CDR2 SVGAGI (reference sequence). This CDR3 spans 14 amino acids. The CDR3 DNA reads TGTGCCACCCAAAGAGGACAGTCCGATCAGCCCCAGCATTTT. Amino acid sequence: CATQRGQSDQPQHF.

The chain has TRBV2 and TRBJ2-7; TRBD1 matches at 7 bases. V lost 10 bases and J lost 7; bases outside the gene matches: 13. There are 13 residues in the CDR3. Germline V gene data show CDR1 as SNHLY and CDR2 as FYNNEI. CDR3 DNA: TGTGCCACCAAAGGGGACAGCTCGAGGGAGCAGTACTTC. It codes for CATKGDSSREQYF.

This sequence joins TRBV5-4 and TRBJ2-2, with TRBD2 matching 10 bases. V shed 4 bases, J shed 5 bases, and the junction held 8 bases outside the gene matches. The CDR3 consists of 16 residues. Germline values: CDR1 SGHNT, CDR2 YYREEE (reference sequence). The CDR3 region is CASSGLAGAGTGELFF. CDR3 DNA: TGTGCCAGCAGCGGGCTAGCGGGGGCCGGTACCGGGGAGCTGTTTTTT.

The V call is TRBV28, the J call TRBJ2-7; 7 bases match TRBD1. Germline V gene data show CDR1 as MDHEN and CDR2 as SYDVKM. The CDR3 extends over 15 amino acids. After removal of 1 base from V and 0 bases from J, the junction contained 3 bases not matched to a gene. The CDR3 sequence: CASSLYRGDSYEQYF. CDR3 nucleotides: TGTGCCAGCAGTTTATACAGGGGCGACTCCTACGAGCAGTACTTC.

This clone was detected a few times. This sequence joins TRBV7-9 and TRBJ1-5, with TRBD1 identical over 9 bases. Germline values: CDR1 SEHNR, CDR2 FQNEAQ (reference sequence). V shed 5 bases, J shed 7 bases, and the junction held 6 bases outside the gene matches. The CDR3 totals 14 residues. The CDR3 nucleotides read TGTGCCAGCAGCGAGGGACAGGGTGGACAGCCCCAGCATTTT. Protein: CASSEGQGGQPQHF.

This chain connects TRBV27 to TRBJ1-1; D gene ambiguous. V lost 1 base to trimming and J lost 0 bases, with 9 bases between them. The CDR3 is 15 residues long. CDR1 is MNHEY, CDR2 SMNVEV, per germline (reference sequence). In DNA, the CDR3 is TGTGCCAGCAGTTTATATCCGGGTTTGAACACTGAAGCTTTCTTT. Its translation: CASSLYPGLNTEAFF.